This T cell receptor beta chain comes out of a study of T cell repertoires in cytomegalovirus infection. Whole-study results and caveats: Cumulative public TCR beta family frequency identified carriers of CMV plus the relevant HLA.

This clonotype has more than one count but fewer than ten. Its antigen is not identified. TCRdb reprocessed the reads with MiXCR, giving one entry per CDR3 protein. This sample has about 890,000 distinct CDR3 sequences, with around 29% found just once. Trimming pared 2 bases from V and 2 bases from J, leaving 12 bases between. CDR3 length: 15 residues. The receptor's source is a human donor in good health (CMV status not recorded). Some clones in this sample may be carry-over from other donors' samples. The specimen was cultured CD8+ T cells from PBMCs, collected from culture after CMV antigen stimulation. The V gene is TRBV12-3 or TRBV12-4, the J gene TRBJ1-1; D not certain. The CDR3 is CASSLMGILNTEAFF. CDR3 DNA sequence: TGTGCCAGCAGTTTAATGGGCATCCTCAACACTGAAGCTTTCTTT.